This T cell receptor beta chain was sequenced in a study of Graves' ophthalmopathy and Graves' hyperthyroidism. The length of the CDR3 is 11 residues. The ends were cut back, 0 bases at V and 1 base at J, with 0 bases in the middle. Germline CDR1 is SQVTM and CDR2 is ANQGSEA. There are many counts of this clonotype. The authors amplified TCR beta CDR3 regions from RNA transcripts. HTBI primers were used in a first-round RT-PCR, which preceded a second-round multiplex PCR. TCRdb re-called the multiplex PCR reads through MiXCR, storing one row per CDR3 protein. The table records hundreds of thousands of distinct CDR3 sequences, over 40% of them present only once.

The source is an adult man with Graves' ophthalmopathy. The material sequenced was peripheral blood. This chain links TRBV29-1 with TRBJ1-1; D gene uncertain. The CDR3 loop reads CSVEENTEAFF. The CDR3 DNA reads as TGCAGCGTTGAAGAGAACACTGAAGCTTTCTTT.